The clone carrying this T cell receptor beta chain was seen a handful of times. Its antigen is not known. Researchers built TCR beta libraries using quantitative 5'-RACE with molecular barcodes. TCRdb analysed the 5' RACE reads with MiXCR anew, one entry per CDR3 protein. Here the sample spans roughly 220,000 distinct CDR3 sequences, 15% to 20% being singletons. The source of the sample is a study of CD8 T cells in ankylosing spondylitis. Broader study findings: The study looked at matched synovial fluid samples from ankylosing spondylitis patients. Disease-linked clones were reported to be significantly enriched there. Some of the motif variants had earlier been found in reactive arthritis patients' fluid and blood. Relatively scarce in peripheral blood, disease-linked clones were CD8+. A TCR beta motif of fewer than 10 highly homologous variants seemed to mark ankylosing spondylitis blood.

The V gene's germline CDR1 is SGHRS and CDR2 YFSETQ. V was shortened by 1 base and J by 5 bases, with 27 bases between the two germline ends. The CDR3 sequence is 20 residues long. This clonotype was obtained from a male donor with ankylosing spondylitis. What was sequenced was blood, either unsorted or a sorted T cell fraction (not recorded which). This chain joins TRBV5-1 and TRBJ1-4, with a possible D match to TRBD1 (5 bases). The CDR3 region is CASSLRPRQGEVPANEKLFF. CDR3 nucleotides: TGCGCCAGCAGCTTGCGCCCGCGCCAGGGTGAGGTCCCCGCAAATGAAAAACTGTTTTTT.